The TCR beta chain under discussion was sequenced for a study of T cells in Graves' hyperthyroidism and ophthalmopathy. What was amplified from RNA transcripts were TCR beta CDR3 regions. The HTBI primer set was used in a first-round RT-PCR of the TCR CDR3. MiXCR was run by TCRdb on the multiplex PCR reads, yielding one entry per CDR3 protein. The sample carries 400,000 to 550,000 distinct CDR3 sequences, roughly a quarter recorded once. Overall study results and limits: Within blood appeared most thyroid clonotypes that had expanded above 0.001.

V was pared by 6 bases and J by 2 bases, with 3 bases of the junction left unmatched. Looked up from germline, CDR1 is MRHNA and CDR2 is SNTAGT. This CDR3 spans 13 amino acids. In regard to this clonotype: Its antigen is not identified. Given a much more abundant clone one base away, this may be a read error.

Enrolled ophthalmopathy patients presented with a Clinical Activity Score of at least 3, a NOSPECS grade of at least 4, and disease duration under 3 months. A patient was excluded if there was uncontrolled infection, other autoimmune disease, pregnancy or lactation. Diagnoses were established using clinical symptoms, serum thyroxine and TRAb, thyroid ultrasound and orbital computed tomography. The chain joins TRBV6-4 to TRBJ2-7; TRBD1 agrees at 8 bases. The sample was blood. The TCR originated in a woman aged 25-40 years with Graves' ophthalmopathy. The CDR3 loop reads CASRRTGPYEQYF. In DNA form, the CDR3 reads TGTGCCAGCAGACGGACAGGGCCCTACGAGCAGTACTTC.